These T cell receptor beta chains were read from a single sample in a study of identical twins. Via MiXCR, TCRdb re-called the 5' RACE reads, giving one row per CDR3 protein. The sample records about 550,000 distinct CDR3 sequences, about 20% being singletons. Separately, the same data were catalogued under a study of yellow fever vaccine responses in identical twins.

Input material: CD4+ T cells sorted from blood. These receptors were obtained from a woman aged 18-29 years in good health. Both conserved end residues are part of each CDR3. The order of the fields is D gene, clone size, J gene, V gene, CDR3 DNA, CDR3 protein. A D gene is named only where the DNA matches it firmly. Where a row states a size, it is once, few, many or the class of an expanded clone; other rows omit it.

D gene: TRBD2
clone size: few
J gene: TRBJ2-3
V gene: TRBV4-2
CDR3 DNA: TGTGCCAGCAGCCAAAGACTAGCGGGAGGCCCAGATACGCAGTATTTT
CDR3 protein: CASSQRLAGGPDTQYF

D gene: TRBD2
clone size: NA
J gene: TRBJ2-2
V gene: TRBV3-1
CDR3 DNA: TGTGCCAGCAGCCAAGAGCTAGCGGGGAACACCGGGGAGCTGTTTTTT
CDR3 protein: CASSQELAGNTGELFF

D gene: TRBD2
clone size: NA
J gene: TRBJ2-1
V gene: TRBV5-1
CDR3 DNA: TGCGCCAGCAGCTGGTCCCTAGCGGGAGAGCAGTTCTTC
CDR3 protein: CASSWSLAGEQFF

D gene: TRBD1
clone size: NA
J gene: TRBJ1-2
V gene: TRBV20-1
CDR3 DNA: TGCAGTGCTCCGGGACAGGGGATTGATGGCTACACCTTC
CDR3 protein: CSAPGQGIDGYTF

D gene: NA
clone size: few
J gene: TRBJ2-2
V gene: TRBV3-1
CDR3 DNA: TGTGCCAGCACCCTAAGCTCGTGGGGGGAGCTGTTTTTT
CDR3 protein: CASTLSSWGELFF

D gene: TRBD1
clone size: few
J gene: TRBJ1-1
V gene: TRBV5-1
CDR3 DNA: TGCGCCAGCAGCTGGACAACCGGGACAGGGTATTCCATGAACACTGAAGCTTTCTTT
CDR3 protein: CASSWTTGTGYSMNTEAFF

D gene: TRBD1
clone size: few
J gene: TRBJ1-2
V gene: TRBV10-3
CDR3 DNA: TGTGCCATCAGTGAGTCGAGCAGGGGGAACTATGGCTACACCTTC
CDR3 protein: CAISESSRGNYGYTF

D gene: NA
clone size: few
J gene: TRBJ1-2
V gene: TRBV7-8
CDR3 DNA: TGTGCCAGCACCGCTGGGGTGAGGAACTATGGCTACACCTTC
CDR3 protein: CASTAGVRNYGYTF

D gene: TRBD2
clone size: few
J gene: TRBJ2-1
V gene: TRBV27
CDR3 DNA: TGTGCCAGCAGTTTATTGGCTATGGGACTAGCTCACAATGAGCAGTTCTTC
CDR3 protein: CASSLLAMGLAHNEQFF

D gene: TRBD2
clone size: few
J gene: TRBJ2-7
V gene: TRBV27
CDR3 DNA: TGTGCCAGCAGTTTCTCTATCGGCGGGAGCTCTGGAGAGCAGTACTTC
CDR3 protein: CASSFSIGGSSGEQYF

D gene: TRBD2
clone size: NA
J gene: TRBJ2-1
V gene: TRBV28
CDR3 DNA: TGTGCCAGCAGTCCCCGACTAGCGGGAATCAATGAGCAGTTCTTC
CDR3 protein: CASSPRLAGINEQFF

D gene: NA
clone size: few
J gene: TRBJ1-5
V gene: TRBV12-3/TRBV12-4
CDR3 DNA: TGTGCCAGCAGGTACGGGTATCAGCCCCAGCATTTT
CDR3 protein: CASRYGYQPQHF

D gene: TRBD2
clone size: few
J gene: TRBJ2-1
V gene: TRBV12-3/TRBV12-4
CDR3 DNA: TGTGCCAGCAGTCCCGGACTAGCGGGCCCCAATGAGCAGTTCTTC
CDR3 protein: CASSPGLAGPNEQFF

D gene: NA
clone size: NA
J gene: TRBJ2-1
V gene: TRBV7-2
CDR3 DNA: TGTGCCAGCACCTTGACGGGGACTTTAAACAATGAGCAGTTCTTC
CDR3 protein: CASTLTGTLNNEQFF

D gene: NA
clone size: few
J gene: TRBJ1-5
V gene: TRBV12-3/TRBV12-4
CDR3 DNA: TGTGCCAGCAGTCAGACTAGAAATCAGCCCCAGCATTTT
CDR3 protein: CASSQTRNQPQHF

D gene: TRBD1
clone size: few
J gene: TRBJ2-2
V gene: TRBV7-9
CDR3 DNA: TGTGCCAGCAGCTGGACGACAGGGGGCGGGGAGCTGTTTTTT
CDR3 protein: CASSWTTGGGELFF

D gene: NA
clone size: many
J gene: TRBJ2-5
V gene: TRBV5-1
CDR3 DNA: TGCGCCAGCAGCTTGAGGGGGTTCCAAGAGACCCAGTACTTC
CDR3 protein: CASSLRGFQETQYF

D gene: TRBD1
clone size: NA
J gene: TRBJ2-2
V gene: TRBV11-2
CDR3 DNA: TGTGCCAGCAGCTCGGACAGGGGGCCCGGGGAGCTGTTTTTT
CDR3 protein: CASSSDRGPGELFF

D gene: TRBD1
clone size: NA
J gene: TRBJ2-7
V gene: TRBV29-1
CDR3 DNA: TGCAGCGTTACAGGGGCCGGGCGCGAGCAGTACTTC
CDR3 protein: CSVTGAGREQYF

D gene: NA
clone size: few
J gene: TRBJ2-3
V gene: TRBV7-2
CDR3 DNA: TGTGCCAGCACCCTAAATGCTGGATGGGATACGCAGTATTTT
CDR3 protein: CASTLNAGWDTQYF

D gene: TRBD1
clone size: NA
J gene: TRBJ2-1
V gene: TRBV5-1
CDR3 DNA: TGCGCCAGCAGCTATGGGGGACAGACTATTAGCTCCTACAATGAGCAGTTCTTC
CDR3 protein: CASSYGGQTISSYNEQFF

D gene: NA
clone size: few
J gene: TRBJ2-7
V gene: TRBV5-1
CDR3 DNA: TGCGCCAGCAGCTTGGCCTGGCGGGACGACGAGCAGTACTTC
CDR3 protein: CASSLAWRDDEQYF

D gene: NA
clone size: NA
J gene: TRBJ2-1
V gene: TRBV3-1
CDR3 DNA: TGTGCCAGCAGCCGCGCAGGACCCGTGGATGAGCAGTTCTTC
CDR3 protein: CASSRAGPVDEQFF

D gene: NA
clone size: few
J gene: TRBJ2-5
V gene: TRBV27
CDR3 DNA: TGTGCCAGCAGTTTGGGCAGCGCCGGGGGAGAGACCCAGTACTTC
CDR3 protein: CASSLGSAGGETQYF

D gene: NA
clone size: NA
J gene: TRBJ2-3
V gene: TRBV5-1
CDR3 DNA: TGCGCCAGCAGCTTGGGAGGCAAAAAAACAGATACGCAGTATTTT
CDR3 protein: CASSLGGKKTDTQYF

D gene: NA
clone size: few
J gene: TRBJ1-1
V gene: TRBV19
CDR3 DNA: TGTGCCAGTAGGGTCGGAAGGACGAACACTGAAGCTTTCTTT
CDR3 protein: CASRVGRTNTEAFF

D gene: TRBD2
clone size: few
J gene: TRBJ2-5
V gene: TRBV20-1
CDR3 DNA: TGCAGTGCTAGAGATCCTTCTAGCGGGAGTTTAGAGACCCAGTACTTC
CDR3 protein: CSARDPSSGSLETQYF

D gene: TRBD1
clone size: few
J gene: TRBJ2-1
V gene: TRBV4-1
CDR3 DNA: TGCGCCAGCAGCACACGACAGGGAACAGCCTACAATGAGCAGTTCTTC
CDR3 protein: CASSTRQGTAYNEQFF

D gene: NA
clone size: few
J gene: TRBJ2-1
V gene: TRBV5-4
CDR3 DNA: TGTGCCAGCAGCTTGCTCCATATCTCCGCTGTAAACAATGAGCAGTTCTTC
CDR3 protein: CASSLLHISAVNNEQFF

D gene: NA
clone size: few
J gene: TRBJ1-2
V gene: TRBV15
CDR3 DNA: TGTGCCACCAGTGGGGGCGGCTACTATGGCTACACCTTC
CDR3 protein: CATSGGGYYGYTF

D gene: TRBD2
clone size: NA
J gene: TRBJ2-1
V gene: TRBV5-6
CDR3 DNA: TGTGCCAGCAGCCGGCAACTGGGACGGACCGGGACTAGCGGGATCCCCAATGAGCAGTTCTTC
CDR3 protein: CASSRQLGRTGTSGIPNEQFF